The source of this TCR beta chain is a study of CD8+ T cells in alopecia areata. This clone is a singleton in its sample. The treatment denotes: oral pan-JAK inhibitor, 5-10 mg twice daily. V dropped 3 bases and J dropped 2 bases, with 11 bases sitting between them. The CDR3 covers 14 residues. Per the germline V gene, CDR1 is SGHRS and CDR2 is YFSETQ. Once RNA had been extracted, it was reverse transcribed into cDNA to act as the sequencing template. Data came from immunoSEQ multiplex PCR; TCRdb stores just in-frame clones and leaves some out. The sample yields fewer than 100,000 clones, roughly two thirds seen once.

The V gene is TRBV5-1, the J gene TRBJ2-5, with unresolved D. This clonotype originated in a human donor with alopecia areata. The specimen comprised CD8+ T cells sorted from blood, sampled at week 4, from a patient treated with tofacitinib. The CDR3 is CASSSSSVQETQYF. In nucleotides, the CDR3 is TGCGCCAGCAGCTCTTCTAGTGTTCAAGAGACCCAGTACTTC.